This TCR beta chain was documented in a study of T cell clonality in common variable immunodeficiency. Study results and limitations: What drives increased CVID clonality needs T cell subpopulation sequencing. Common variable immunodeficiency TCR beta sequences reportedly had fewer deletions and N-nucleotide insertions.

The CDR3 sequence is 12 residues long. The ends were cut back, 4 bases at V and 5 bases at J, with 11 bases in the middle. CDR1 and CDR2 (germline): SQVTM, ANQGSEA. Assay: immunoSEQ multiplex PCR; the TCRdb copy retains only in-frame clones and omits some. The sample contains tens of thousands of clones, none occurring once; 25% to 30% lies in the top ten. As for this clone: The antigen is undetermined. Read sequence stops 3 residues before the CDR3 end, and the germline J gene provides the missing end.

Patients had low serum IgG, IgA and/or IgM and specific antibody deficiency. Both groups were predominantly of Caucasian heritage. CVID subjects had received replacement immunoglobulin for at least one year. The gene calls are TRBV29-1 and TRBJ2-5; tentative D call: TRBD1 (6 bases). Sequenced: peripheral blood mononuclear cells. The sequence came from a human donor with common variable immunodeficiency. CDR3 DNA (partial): TGCAGCGTTGGTGGGCAGGGGGAGACC. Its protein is CSVGGQGET. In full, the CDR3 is CSVGGQGETQYF. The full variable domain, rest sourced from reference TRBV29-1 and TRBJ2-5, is SAVISQKPSRDICQRGTSLTIQCQVDSQVTMMFWYRQQPGQSLTLIATANQGSEATYESGFVIDKFPISRPNLTFSTLTVSNMSPEDSSIYLCSVGGQGETQYFGPGTRLLVL.